These 4 T cell receptor beta chains originate from one sample sequenced in a study of kidney transplant recipient with SARS-CoV-2 infection. A single record per CDR3 protein comes from TCRdb applying MiXCR to the reads. The sample comprises 200,000 to 300,000 distinct CDR3 sequences, 25% to 30% of which are singletons, and under 9.5% rests with the top ten. The material sequenced was a blood sample, taken at baseline and on approximately day 120 from a kidney transplant recipient. The receptors shown here come from a male patient aged 30 to 40 who had COVID-19 and was a kidney transplant recipient. Some of the T cells may derive from the graft donor.

This clonotype has at least ten counts. V usage is TRBV7-9 and J usage is TRBJ1-2; TRBD1 matches at 9 bases. J was trimmed by 8 bases and V by 5 bases; bases with no gene match: 9. Germline lookup yields CDR1 SEHNR and CDR2 FQNEAQ (reference sequence). The CDR3 has 14 residues. In DNA, the CDR3 is TGTGCCAGCAGCAAGGGACAGGGATCGTTCGGCTACACCTTC. It encodes CASSKGQGSFGYTF.

This rearrangement joins TRBV8-2 to TRBJ1-2. TRBV8-2 is labeled a pseudogene. There are 16 residues in the CDR3. Here the CDR3 reads CGSGSADGRKTYGYTF. CDR3 coding DNA: TGTGGCAGTGGCTCCGCTGATGGCCGAAAGACCTATGGCTACACCTTC.

This clonotype was seen at least ten times. The V gene is TRBV28, the J gene TRBJ2-7; possibly TRBD1 for D (6 bases). CDR1 is MDHEN and CDR2 is SYDVKM in the germline V gene. Trimming cost V 8 bases and J 3 bases, with 17 bases left between them. The CDR3 covers 14 residues. The DNA of the CDR3 is TGTGCCAGCCGAGGGACATCTTTTAACTACGAGCAGTACTTC. As protein: CASRGTSFNYEQYF.

This clonotype was found many times. The CDR3 DNA sequence: TGTGCCAGCAGCTTAATTCCGGCCAACGAGCAGTACTTC. This gives the protein CASSLIPANEQYF. This chain connects TRBV7-9 to TRBJ2-7; D gene uncertain. Looked up from germline, CDR1 is SEHNR and CDR2 is FQNEAQ (reference sequence). V shed 2 bases and J shed 5 bases, with 10 bases lying between them. This CDR3 is built from 13 residues.